The T cell receptor (beta chain) described here comes from a study of T-cell memory formation after mild COVID-19. Germline V gene sequence: CDR1 DFQATT, CDR2 SNEGSKA (reference sequence). This CDR3 contains 13 residues. V gave up 3 bases and J gave up 1 base, with 7 bases separating them. A single record per CDR3 protein comes from TCRdb applying MiXCR to the 5' RACE reads. This sample has some 450,000 distinct CDR3 sequences, with about a sixth found just once. This TCR came from a man aged 18-30 years who had mild COVID-19 (a few samples of this study predate the infection). Cell type and time point are not known. The source material was PBMCs or a T cell subset sorted from them (not recorded which). This chain uses TRBV20-1 with TRBJ2-1; no reliable D call. CDR3 protein: CSARVPSYNEQFF. The DNA of the CDR3 is TGCAGTGCTAGGGTCCCTTCCTACAATGAGCAGTTCTTC.